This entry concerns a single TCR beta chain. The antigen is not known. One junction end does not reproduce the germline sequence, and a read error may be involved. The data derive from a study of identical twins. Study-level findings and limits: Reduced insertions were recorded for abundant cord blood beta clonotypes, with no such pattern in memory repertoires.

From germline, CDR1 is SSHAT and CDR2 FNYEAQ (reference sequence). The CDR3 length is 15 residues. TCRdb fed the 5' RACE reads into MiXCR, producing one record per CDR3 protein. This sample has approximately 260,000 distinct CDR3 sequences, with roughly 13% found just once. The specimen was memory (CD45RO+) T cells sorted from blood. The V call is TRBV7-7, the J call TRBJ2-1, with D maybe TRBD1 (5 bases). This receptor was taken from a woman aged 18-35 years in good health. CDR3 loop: CASSYTRAGLNEQFF. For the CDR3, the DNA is TGTGCTAGCAGCTACACAAGGGCAGGGCTCAATGAGCAGTTCTTC.